One and the same sample provided the 18 T cell receptor beta chains below, sequenced in a study of cytomegalovirus exposure and HLA in healthy donors. The PCR was carried out with 60 Vbeta primers and 13 Jbeta primers. Sequenced by immunoSEQ multiplex PCR; TCRdb stores in-frame clones only, minus some. Of around 130,000 clones in the sample, 77% were seen once. The sequenced sample consisted of PBMCs. These receptors were collected from a man between 18 and 35 years old in good health and CMV-seropositive.

The table lists this clone with a few counts. V is TRBV30 and J is TRBJ2-1; the match to TRBD2 covers 11 bases. The junction had 5 bases not matched to a gene; V was cut back by 5 bases and J by 5 bases. The V gene's germline CDR1 is GTSNPN and CDR2 SVGIG (reference sequence). This CDR3 has 14 amino acids. CDR3 sequence (DNA): TGTGCCTGGTGCTTAGCGGGAGGGAACAATGAGCAGTTCTTC. Protein sequence: CAWCLAGGNNEQFF.

Only a few counts were recorded for this clone. The V call is TRBV2, the J call TRBJ1-6, with TRBD1 as a possible D gene (5 bases). CDR1 SNHLY and CDR2 FYNNEI come from the germline V gene. V was trimmed by 7 bases and J by 7 bases, leaving 17 bases between them. This CDR3 contains 15 residues. This CDR3 reads CASTGTRDGNSPLHF. DNA of the CDR3: TGTGCCAGCACCGGGACTAGGGACGGGAATTCACCCCTCCACTTT.

This clone was recorded only once. The chain uses TRBV10-3 and TRBJ1-4, with TRBD1 as a possible D gene (5 bases). Germline loops: CDR1 ENHRY, CDR2 SYGVKD. CDR3 length equals 17 residues. Trimming removed 10 bases at V and 5 bases at J, with 26 bases between. DNA for the CDR3: TGTGCCACCGGGGGAGAGAGGGGACCGGGCCCGAATGAAAAACTGTTTTTT. Protein: CATGGERGPGPNEKLFF.

The genes are TRBV5-6 and TRBJ1-2; 7 positions agree with TRBD1. V lost 2 bases, J lost 4 bases, and 8 bases stayed unmatched. CDR3 length: 15 amino acids. The germline gives CDR1 SGHDT, CDR2 YYEEEE. CDR3 DNA: TGTGCCAGCAGCTTCACACAGGGGTGGGCCTATGGCTACACCTTC. This sequence encodes CASSFTQGWAYGYTF. Together with reference TRBV5-6 and TRBJ1-2, the CDR3 gives the full variable domain: DAGVTQSPTHLIKTRGQQVTLRCSPKSGHDTVSWYQQALGQGPQFIFQYYEEEERQRGNFPDRFSGHQFPNYSSELNVNALLLGDSALYLCASSFTQGWAYGYTFGSGTRLTVV.

This chain's CDR3 is CASSLPSGRENPLGADTQYF. CDR3 nucleotides: TGTGCCAGCAGCCTCCCCTCTGGGCGGGAGAACCCCCTGGGGGCAGATACGCAGTATTTT. This chain uses TRBV14 with TRBJ2-3, with 7 bases fitting TRBD2. Germline V gene data show CDR1 as SGHDN and CDR2 as FVKESK. J was trimmed by 4 bases and V by 4 bases; bases with no gene match: 23. This CDR3 spans 20 amino acids.

CDR3 in amino acids: CASSQEGQGGTEAFF. As DNA, the CDR3 is TGCGCCAGCAGCCAAGAAGGGCAGGGAGGCACTGAAGCTTTCTTT. The chain recombines TRBV4-1 with TRBJ1-1; possible D gene TRBD1, 5 bases. The CDR3 extends over 15 amino acids. From germline, CDR1 is MGHRA and CDR2 YSYEKL. The V end lost 0 bases, the J end lost 4 bases, and 12 bases lay between the germline ends.

The chain has TRBV7-2 and TRBJ2-5, with a weak D call TRBD1 (5 bases). Germline V CDR1 and CDR2: SGHTA, FQGNSA. CDR3 length: 16 residues. Trimming pared 1 base from V and 4 bases from J, leaving 16 bases between. DNA of the CDR3: TGTGCCAGCAGCTTAGGGGCCAGGGCTTGGGGAGAGACCCAGTACTTC. Translating gives CASSLGARAWGETQYF.

The J gene is TRBJ2-1, the V gene TRBV7-9; TRBD2 agrees at 10 bases. V trimming: 5 bases; J trimming: 0 bases; junction bases outside the gene matches: 7. The CDR3 runs to 17 residues. The V gene's germline CDR1 is SEHNR and CDR2 FQNEAQ (reference sequence). CDR3 residues: CASSRRLAGSSYNEQFF. CDR3 in DNA: TGTGCCAGCAGCAGAAGACTAGCGGGCAGCTCCTACAATGAGCAGTTCTTC. The full variable domain, rest sourced from reference TRBV7-9 and TRBJ2-1, is DTGVSQNPRHKITKRGQNVTFRCDPISEHNRLYWYRQTLGQGPEFLTYFQNEAQLEKSRLLSDRFSAERPKGSFSTLEIQRTEQGDSAMYLCASSRRLAGSSYNEQFFGPGTRLTVL.

This clone was recorded only once. This chain links TRBV27 with TRBJ1-2; 10 nucleotides match TRBD1. This CDR3 comprises 17 residues. Per the germline V gene, CDR1 is MNHEY and CDR2 is SMNVEV (reference sequence). V shed 3 bases, J shed 2 bases, and the junction held 9 bases outside the gene matches. The CDR3 is CASSFFGTGVSNYGYTF. The CDR3 DNA sequence: TGTGCCAGCAGTTTTTTCGGGACAGGGGTCTCCAACTATGGCTACACCTTC.

The V call is TRBV18, the J call TRBJ1-5; TRBD1 matches 7 bases. CDR3 length: 15 residues. Germline lookup yields CDR1 KGHSH and CDR2 LQKENI. After removal of 2 bases from V and 6 bases from J, the junction contained 7 bases not matched to a gene. CDR3 region: CASSPAGGAGQPQHF. The CDR3 nucleotides read TGTGCCAGCTCACCAGCAGGGGGAGCCGGTCAGCCCCAGCATTTT.

This clone was counted only a few times. This sequence joins TRBV7-9 and TRBJ1-5, with D perhaps matching TRBD1 (5 bases). V was pared by 4 bases and J by 3 bases, with 16 bases between. Looked up from germline, CDR1 is SEHNR and CDR2 is FQNEAQ (reference sequence). The CDR3 sequence is 16 residues long. In DNA, the CDR3 is TGTGCCAGCAGCTCCCTACGGGGGGAATCCAATCAGCCCCAGCATTTT. Translated, it gives CASSSLRGESNQPQHF.

The V gene is TRBV7-2, the J gene TRBJ1-2; TRBD1 might be the D (5 bases). Trimming left V 2 bases short and J 0 bases short, with 10 bases between. The V gene's germline CDR1 is SGHTA and CDR2 FQGNSA. The CDR3 spans 15 residues. The CDR3 spells CASSLKGVANYGYTF. The CDR3 coding sequence is TGTGCCAGCAGCTTAAAAGGGGTGGCTAACTATGGCTACACCTTC. The variable domain in full, with the rest retrieved from reference TRBV7-2 and TRBJ1-2, is GAGVSQSPSNKVTEKGKDVELRCDPISGHTALYWYRQSLGQGLEFLIYFQGNSAPDKSGLPSDRFSAERTGGSVSTLTIQRTQQEDSAVYLCASSLKGVANYGYTFGSGTRLTVV.

This clone has just one count. The V gene is TRBV30, the J gene TRBJ1-2, with 10 bases that match TRBD1. The trim removed 5 bases at V and 5 bases at J, leaving 11 bases unmatched. Germline-derived CDR1 and CDR2 are GTSNPN and SVGIG (reference sequence). The CDR3 has 15 amino acids. The CDR3 reads CAWHLPGTGEYGYTF. The CDR3 bases are TGTGCCTGGCACCTCCCCGGGACAGGGGAGTATGGCTACACCTTC.

The genes are TRBV29-1 and TRBJ1-3; 7 bases fit TRBD1. This CDR3 region has 14 residues. The germline CDR1 and CDR2 sequences are SQVTM and ANQGSEA. V lost 7 bases to trimming and J lost 1 base; unmatched junction nucleotides: 7. The CDR3 bases are TGCAGCGCAAGAACAGGGGTGTCTGGAAACACCATATATTTT. It encodes CSARTGVSGNTIYF.

CDR3 in DNA: TGTGCCAGCACGGGACAGGGCCGGCAGCCCCAGCATTTT. Its protein product is CASTGQGRQPQHF. The V and J genes are TRBV19 and TRBJ1-5, with 9 bases matching TRBD1. The CDR3 extends over 13 amino acids. From germline, CDR1 is LNHDA and CDR2 SQIVND (reference sequence). With 9 bases clipped from V and 7 bases from J, the junction kept 7 bases outside the gene matches.

The V and J genes are TRBV30 and TRBJ2-7; D call uncertain. Trimming took 0 bases from V and 3 from J, leaving 3 bases between them. The CDR3 extends over 11 amino acids. Germline V lookup: CDR1 GTSNPN, CDR2 SVGIG (reference sequence). CDR3 loop: CAWSVRYEQYF. CDR3 coding DNA: TGTGCCTGGAGTGTTCGCTACGAGCAGTACTTC. Full variable domain (rest looked up from reference TRBV30 and TRBJ2-7): SQTIHQWPATLVQPVGSPLSLECTVEGTSNPNLYWYRQAAGRGLQLLFYSVGIGQISSEVPQNLSASRPQDRQFILSSKKLLLSDSGFYLCAWSVRYEQYFGPGTRLTVT.

V gene TRBV2 combines with J gene TRBJ1-1; TRBD1 might be the D (5 bases). The germline V gene encodes CDR1 SNHLY and CDR2 FYNNEI. V was cut by 4 bases and J by 4 bases, with 13 bases left in between. The CDR3 extends over 14 amino acids. This CDR3 reads CASSGLRRGTEAFF. CDR3 bases: TGTGCCAGCAGTGGGTTAAGGAGGGGCACTGAAGCTTTCTTT.

The chain employs TRBV5-1 and TRBJ1-1; 7 positions match TRBD1. Germline-derived CDR1 and CDR2 are SGHRS and YFSETQ. The CDR3 sequence is 17 residues long. V shed 4 bases, J shed 0 bases, and the junction held 12 bases outside the gene matches. The CDR3 nucleotides read TGCGCCAGCAGCCCTTCCGCCGGGACAGACATGAACACTGAAGCTTTCTTT. This sequence encodes CASSPSAGTDMNTEAFF.